This TCR beta chain was obtained from a study of technical replicates of blood from several donors. Profiled with immunoSEQ multiplex PCR; TCRdb holds only in-frame clones, not every one. In the table there are tens of thousands of clones, 96% of which are singletons. CDR3 length: 12 amino acids. V was cut by 10 bases and J by 3 bases, with 11 bases left in between. Germline V gene sequence: CDR1 SEHNR, CDR2 FQNEAQ (reference sequence). The rearrangement uses TRBV7-9 and TRBJ2-3; the D gene is possibly TRBD1 (6 bases). Material: T cells isolated from PBMCs. The source is a human donor in good health. CDR3 sequence reads: CATSRGTDTQYF. In nucleotides, the CDR3 is TGTGCCACCTCCAGGGGAACAGATACGCAGTATTTT.